One and the same sample provided the 24 T cell receptor beta chains below, sequenced in a study of blood T cell repertoires in COVID-19. Generated by immunoSEQ multiplex PCR, the TCRdb table keeps only in-frame clones and is missing some. Of approximately 120,000 clones in the sample, 70% to 75% were seen once. Source material: peripheral blood. These receptors came from an elderly man with COVID-19, enrolled during active disease.

In its sample, this clone was seen a few times. The chain uses TRBV4-1 and TRBJ2-7; unclear D gene. CDR3 size: 14 residues. The V gene lost 1 base and the J gene lost 0 bases, with 7 bases spanning the gap. Germline V gene sequence: CDR1 MGHRA, CDR2 YSYEKL. CDR3 nucleotides: TGCGCCAGCAGCCAAGGACTTGTCTCCTACGAGCAGTACTTC. This gives the protein CASSQGLVSYEQYF.

The chain is built from TRBV3-1 (or the pseudogene TRBV3-2) and TRBJ2-1; D perhaps matches TRBD2 (6 bases). The CDR3 spans 14 residues. Per germline, CDR1 LGHDT and CDR2 YNNKEL (reference sequence). V was clipped by 1 base and J by 7 bases, with 11 bases between them. CDR3 sequence: CASSQAGVGNEQFF. For the CDR3, the DNA is TGTGCCAGCAGCCAAGCGGGAGTTGGGAATGAGCAGTTCTTC.

The chain employs TRBV28 and TRBJ1-1; D gene uncertain. Germline values: CDR1 MDHEN, CDR2 SYDVKM. The ends were cut back, 3 bases at V and 8 bases at J, with 7 bases in the middle. The CDR3 spans 11 residues. CDR3 in DNA: TGTGCCAGCAGTTTTACCAGGGAAGCTTTCTTT. Its translation is CASSFTREAFF.

This chain joins TRBV19 and TRBJ2-7; 9 bases map to TRBD1. The CDR3 has 13 amino acids. The ends lost 10 bases at V and 4 bases at J; junction bases unmatched: 8. Per the germline V gene, CDR1 is LNHDA and CDR2 is SQIVND (reference sequence). The DNA for the CDR3 is TGTGCCACCCAGGGGACAGGGTGGTACGAGCAGTACTTC. It codes for CATQGTGWYEQYF.

The chain is built from TRBV4-2 and TRBJ1-2; D is perhaps TRBD1 (5 bases). Trimming pared 0 bases from V and 10 bases from J, leaving 12 bases between. The CDR3 loop spans 13 amino acids. The germline gives CDR1 LGHNA, CDR2 YNFKEQ. In nucleotides, the CDR3 is TGTGCCAGCAGCCAAGAAGGGGTGGGTGACTACACCTTC. It codes for CASSQEGVGDYTF.

The J gene is TRBJ2-7, the V gene TRBV3-1 (or the pseudogene TRBV3-2); 7 nucleotides line up with TRBD1. There are 14 residues in the CDR3. The germline V gene encodes CDR1 LGHDT and CDR2 YNNKEL (reference sequence). The junction had 9 bases not matched to a gene; V was cut back by 4 bases and J by 6 bases. The CDR3 coding sequence is TGTGCCAGCAGCCGGCAGGGGGTAGACGGCGAGCAGTACTTC. This sequence encodes CASSRQGVDGEQYF.

This chain connects TRBV3-1 (or the pseudogene TRBV3-2) to TRBJ2-1, with D maybe TRBD2 (5 bases). This CDR3 is built from 18 residues. Germline lookup yields CDR1 LGHDT and CDR2 YNNKEL (reference sequence). Trimming left V 3 bases short and J 0 bases short, with 18 bases between. This CDR3 reads CASSHPMASGVSYNEQFF. DNA of the CDR3: TGTGCCAGCAGCCACCCCATGGCCAGCGGAGTCTCCTACAATGAGCAGTTCTTC.

The chain carries TRBV9 and TRBJ1-1, with TRBD1 as a possible D gene (6 bases). CDR3 length equals 14 residues. Germline-derived CDR1 and CDR2 are SGDLS and YYNGEE. The V and J ends lost 0 bases and 4 bases respectively, with 10 bases between them. CDR3 sequence reads: CASSVEGQSTEAFF. The CDR3, as DNA: TGTGCCAGCAGCGTAGAAGGACAGAGCACTGAAGCTTTCTTT. Variable domain in full (rest from reference TRBV9 and TRBJ1-1): DSGVTQTPKHLITATGQRVTLRCSPRSGDLSVYWYQQSLDQGLQFLIQYYNGEERAKGNILERFSAQQFPDLHSELNLSSLELGDSALYFCASSVEGQSTEAFFGQGTRLTVV.

This clone was recorded a few times. The chain uses TRBV2 and TRBJ2-7, with a tentative D call TRBD2 (6 bases). This CDR3 is 15 amino acids long. Germline CDR1 is SNHLY and CDR2 is FYNNEI. The V gene lost 1 base and the J gene lost 2 bases, with 12 bases spanning the gap. The CDR3 is CASSEEGGTTYEQYF. The DNA of the CDR3 is TGTGCCAGCAGTGAAGAGGGCGGGACCACCTACGAGCAGTACTTC.

The chain carries TRBV12-1 and TRBJ1-5; whether TRBD1, the table's D call, matches the DNA was not checked. TRBV12-1 is assigned pseudogene status. The CDR3 length is 15 residues. CDR3 residues: CASNKDSYSNQPQHF. CDR3 sequence (DNA): TGTGCCAGCAACAAGGACAGTTATAGCAATCAGCCCCAGCATTTT.

The chain couples TRBV11-2 to TRBJ1-1; D is unclear. Germline V gene data show CDR1 as SGHAT and CDR2 as FQNNGV. The CDR3 is 14 residues long. V was cut by 8 bases and J by 1 base, with 14 bases left in between. CDR3 sequence (DNA): TGTGCCAGCGGCCCACCGGCGGCGAACACTGAAGCTTTCTTT. Translated: CASGPPAANTEAFF. Full variable domain (outside the CDR3, taken from reference TRBV11-2 and TRBJ1-1): EAGVAQSPRYKIIEKRQSVAFWCNPISGHATLYWYQQILGQGPKLLIQFQNNGVVDDSQLPKDRFSAERLKGVDSTLKIQPAKLEDSAVYLCASGPPAANTEAFFGQGTRLTVV.

V gene TRBV11-3 combines with J gene TRBJ2-5; maybe TRBD1 (6 bases). With 4 bases removed from V and 4 bases from J, the gap between germline ends came to 10 bases. Germline V gives CDR1 SGHNT, CDR2 YENEEA. This CDR3 is built from 13 residues. CDR3 sequence reads: CASSSTRGETQYF. The CDR3 DNA follows: TGTGCCAGCAGCTCAACCAGGGGAGAGACCCAGTACTTC.

This clone appeared a single time. The chain uses TRBV14 and TRBJ2-2; D not certain. From germline, CDR1 is SGHDN and CDR2 FVKESK. The CDR3 sequence is 14 residues long. The V and J ends lost 6 bases and 0 bases respectively, with 8 bases between them. Here the CDR3 DNA reads TGTGCCAGCAGTCTCTACGCGAACACCGGGGAGCTGTTTTTT. Translation: CASSLYANTGELFF.

The chain recombines TRBV27 with TRBJ2-7; 9 nucleotides match TRBD2. The CDR3 has 14 residues. Germline V gene sequence: CDR1 MNHEY, CDR2 SMNVEV (reference sequence). J was trimmed by 6 bases and V by 4 bases; bases with no gene match: 7. CDR3 loop: CASSSDLAGLEQYF. In DNA form, the CDR3 reads TGTGCCAGCAGTTCGGACCTAGCGGGACTCGAGCAGTACTTC.

This clone has only a few counts. This chain links TRBV5-6 with TRBJ1-2; 10 bases line up with TRBD1. The CDR3 totals 17 residues. Losses at the gene ends were 5 bases for V and 1 base for J; bases not matched to a gene: 11. CDR1 SGHDT and CDR2 YYEEEE come from the germline V gene. The CDR3 DNA reads TGTGCCAGCAGACTGACAGGGGGCCCCATCCTTAACTATGGCTACACCTTC. Translation: CASRLTGGPILNYGYTF.

The table lists this clone with a few counts. CDR3 in DNA: TGCAGTGCTAGAGATTATAATGAGCAGTTCTTC. Its protein is CSARDYNEQFF. The V call is TRBV20-1, the J call TRBJ2-1; the D is unclear. The CDR3 totals 11 residues. Germline lookup yields CDR1 DFQATT and CDR2 SNEGSKA (reference sequence). Trimming shortened V by 0 bases and J by 7 bases, and 4 bases separated the two germline ends.

J is TRBJ1-5 and V is TRBV19; D is undetermined. The V end was cut by 7 bases, the J end by 0 bases, with 16 bases between. CDR3 length equals 16 residues. Germline V CDR1 and CDR2: LNHDA, SQIVND (reference sequence). This CDR3 reads CASKVRRSHSNQPQHF. The CDR3 nucleotides read TGTGCCAGTAAAGTCCGCAGGTCCCATAGCAATCAGCCCCAGCATTTT.

This clone was detected once. The chain carries TRBV19 and TRBJ2-1, with TRBD2 matching over 9 bases. CDR3 size: 15 residues. Germline V lookup: CDR1 LNHDA, CDR2 SQIVND (reference sequence). With 4 bases clipped from V and 5 bases from J, the junction kept 6 bases outside the gene matches. The CDR3 coding sequence is TGTGCCAGTAGTAGCGGGAGGGCCCCGGACAATGAGCAGTTCTTC. Translation gives CASSSGRAPDNEQFF.

V gene TRBV6-2 or TRBV6-3 combines with J gene TRBJ1-5; 10 nucleotides align to TRBD1. The CDR3 is 17 residues long. CDR1 is MNHEY and CDR2 is SVGEGT in the germline V gene. The junction had 7 bases not matched to a gene; V was cut back by 5 bases and J by 0 bases. As DNA, the CDR3 is TGTGCCAGCAGTACCCGGGACAGGGGATATAGCAATCAGCCCCAGCATTTT. Translating gives CASSTRDRGYSNQPQHF.

V gene TRBV9 combines with J gene TRBJ2-5; 10 nucleotides align to TRBD2. Per the germline V gene, CDR1 is SGDLS and CDR2 is YYNGEE. The V and J ends lost 5 bases and 4 bases, in that order; junction bases with no gene match: 5. The CDR3 loop spans 14 amino acids. CDR3: CASRPSGRRETQYF. The DNA for the CDR3 is TGTGCCAGCAGGCCTAGCGGGAGAAGAGAGACCCAGTACTTC.

This chain joins TRBV5-1 and TRBJ2-6, with D possibly being TRBD1 (7 bases). CDR1 and CDR2 (germline): SGHRS, YFSETQ. This CDR3 region has 16 residues. The ends were cut back, 0 bases at V and 3 bases at J, with 10 bases in the middle. The DNA of the CDR3 is TGCGCCAGCAGCTTGGAGCAGGGGGGTGGGGCCAACGTCCTGACTTTC. Its translation: CASSLEQGGGANVLTF.

The chain uses TRBV7-8 and TRBJ1-2; 10 bases fit TRBD1. CDR3 length equals 16 residues. V trimming: 5 bases; J trimming: 3 bases; junction bases outside the gene matches: 9. Germline CDR1 SGHVS, CDR2 FQNEAQ. The CDR3 is CASSLTGTGDYYGYTF. DNA for the CDR3: TGTGCCAGCAGCCTTACCGGGACAGGGGATTACTATGGCTACACCTTC. Filled out from reference TRBV7-8 and TRBJ1-2, the complete variable domain reads GAGVSQSPRYKVAKRGQDVALRCDPISGHVSLFWYQQALGQGPEFLTYFQNEAQLDKSGLPSDRFFAERPEGSVSTLKIQRTQQEDSAVYLCASSLTGTGDYYGYTFGSGTRLTVV.

V usage is TRBV28 and J usage is TRBJ2-7; possible D gene TRBD2, 6 bases. The CDR3 covers 17 residues. Germline-derived CDR1 and CDR2 are MDHEN and SYDVKM. Trimming stripped 3 bases from V and 5 bases from J, with 23 bases between. The CDR3 DNA reads TGTGCCAGCAGTTTCCCTCGCATATTGGGGCGGGAAGACGAGCAGTACTTC. Translated: CASSFPRILGREDEQYF.

The chain joins TRBV7-9 to TRBJ1-2; TRBD1 matches 7 bases. Germline-derived CDR1 and CDR2 are SEHNR and FQNEAQ (reference sequence). J lost 10 bases, V lost 5 bases, and 7 bases had no gene match. The CDR3 is 12 amino acids. The CDR3 protein is CASSPQGMIYTF. The CDR3 coding sequence is TGTGCCAGCAGCCCACAGGGGATGATCTACACCTTC.